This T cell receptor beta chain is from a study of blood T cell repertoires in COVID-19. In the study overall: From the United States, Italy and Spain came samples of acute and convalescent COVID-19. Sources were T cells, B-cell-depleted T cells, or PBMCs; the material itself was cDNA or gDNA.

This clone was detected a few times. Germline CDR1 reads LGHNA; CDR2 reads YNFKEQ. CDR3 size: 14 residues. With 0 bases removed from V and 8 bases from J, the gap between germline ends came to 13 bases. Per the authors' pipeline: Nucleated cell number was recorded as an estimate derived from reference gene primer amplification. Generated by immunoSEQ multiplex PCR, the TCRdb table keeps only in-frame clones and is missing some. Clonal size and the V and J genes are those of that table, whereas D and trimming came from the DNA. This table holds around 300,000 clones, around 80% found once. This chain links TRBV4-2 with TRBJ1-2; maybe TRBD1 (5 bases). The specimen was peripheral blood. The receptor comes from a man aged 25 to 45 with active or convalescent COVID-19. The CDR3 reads CASSQDVGPEGYTF. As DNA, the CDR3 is TGTGCCAGCAGCCAAGATGTGGGGCCAGAAGGCTACACCTTC.